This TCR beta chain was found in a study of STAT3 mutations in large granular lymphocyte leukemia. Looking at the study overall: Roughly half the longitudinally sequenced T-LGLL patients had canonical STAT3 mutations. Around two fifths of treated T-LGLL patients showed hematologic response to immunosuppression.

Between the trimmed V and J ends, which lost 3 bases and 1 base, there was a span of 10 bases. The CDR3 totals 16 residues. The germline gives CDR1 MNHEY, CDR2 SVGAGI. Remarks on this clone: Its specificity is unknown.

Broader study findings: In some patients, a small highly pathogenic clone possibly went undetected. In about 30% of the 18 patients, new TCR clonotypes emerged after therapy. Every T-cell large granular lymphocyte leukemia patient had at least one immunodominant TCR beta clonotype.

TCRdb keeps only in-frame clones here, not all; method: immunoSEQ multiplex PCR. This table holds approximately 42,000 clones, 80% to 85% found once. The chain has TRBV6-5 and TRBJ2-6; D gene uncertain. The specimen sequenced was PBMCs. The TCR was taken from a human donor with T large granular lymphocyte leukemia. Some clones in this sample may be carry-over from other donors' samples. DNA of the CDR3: TGTGCCAGCAGTTATATAGTGCAGTCTGGGGCCAACGTCCTGACTTTC. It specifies CASSYIVQSGANVLTF.